Presented here are 32 T cell receptor beta chains from one specimen sequenced in a study of human T cells and chemical hapten exposure. TCRdb analysed the RACE reads with MiXCR anew, one entry per CDR3 protein. The sample includes about 70,000 distinct CDR3 sequences, around 6.5% of them seen just once. Time point noted: healthy volunteer bleed at 6 weeks. The total RNA was obtained from whole blood that was not fractionated. Sequenced input: whole blood. Source of these receptors: a female donor in good health. Some clones in this sample may be carry-over from other donors' samples.

This clonotype has a handful of counts. This sequence joins TRBV12-3 or TRBV12-4 and TRBJ1-6; D perhaps matches TRBD1 (5 bases). Trimming took 3 bases from V and 10 from J, leaving 16 bases between them. The length of the CDR3 is 15 residues. CDR3 bases: TGTGCCAGCAGTTTGTATCCTGGGACGGAATCACCCCTCCACTTT. Its protein is CASSLYPGTESPLHF.

This clonotype was counted ten times or more. The rearrangement links TRBV5-4 to TRBJ1-4; TRBD1 agrees at 7 bases. The germline V gene encodes CDR1 SGHNT and CDR2 YYREEE (reference sequence). The CDR3 sequence is 14 residues long. With 4 bases clipped from V and 8 bases from J, the junction kept 8 bases outside the gene matches. The chain's CDR3 is CASSETGEEEKLFF. The CDR3 DNA reads as TGTGCCAGCAGCGAAACAGGGGAGGAAGAAAAACTGTTTTTT. Based on the CDR3 plus reference TRBV5-4 and TRBJ1-4, the full variable domain is ETGVTQSPTHLIKTRGQQVTLRCSSQSGHNTVSWYQQALGQGPQFIFQYYREEENGRGNFPPRFSGLQFPNYSSELNVNALELDDSALYLCASSETGEEEKLFFGSGTQLSVL.

This clonotype was observed at least ten times. The V gene is TRBV9, the J gene TRBJ2-7, with D perhaps assigned TRBD1 or TRBD2 (5 bases each). The V end lost 0 bases, the J end lost 6 bases, and 16 bases lay between the germline ends. Germline CDR1 and CDR2: SGDLS and YYNGEE. The CDR3 loop spans 15 amino acids. The CDR3 DNA follows: TGTGCCAGCAGCGTAGATGGGGGACCCCTAACCGAGCAGTACTTC. Residues: CASSVDGGPLTEQYF.

This clonotype was counted ten times or more. The chain employs TRBV6-6 and TRBJ2-1, with TRBD2 matching over 9 bases. Germline loops: CDR1 MNHNY, CDR2 SVGAGI (reference sequence). V was clipped by 0 bases and J by 7 bases; unmatched bases: 7. The CDR3 runs 16 residues. CDR3: CASSYSWREGRNEQFF. The CDR3 nucleotides read TGTGCCAGCAGTTACTCTTGGCGGGAGGGACGAAATGAGCAGTTCTTC.

This clonotype was recorded many times. This sequence joins TRBV14 and TRBJ1-2; D perhaps matches TRBD1 (6 bases). V was shortened by 4 bases and J by 4 bases, with 16 bases between the two germline ends. This CDR3 comprises 15 residues. Germline assignment: CDR1 SGHDN and CDR2 FVKESK. CDR3 sequence: CASSRGQGNSYGYTF. CDR3 DNA: TGTGCCAGCAGCCGGGGGCAGGGCAATAGCTATGGCTACACCTTC. The entire variable domain, with the rest obtained from reference TRBV14 and TRBJ1-2, is as follows: EAGVTQFPSHSVIEKGQTVTLRCDPISGHDNLYWYRRVMGKEIKFLLHFVKESKQDESGMPNNRFLAERTGGTYSTLKVQPAELEDSGVYFCASSRGQGNSYGYTFGSGTRLTVV.

This clonotype was seen at least ten times. The rearrangement links TRBV7-2 to TRBJ1-1; TRBD1 is a possible D gene (6 bases). Germline CDR1 reads SGHTA; CDR2 reads FQGNSA. Trimming removed 2 bases at V and 5 bases at J, with 15 bases between. This CDR3 comprises 15 residues. CDR3 DNA sequence: TGTGCCAGCAGCTTATTCCAGGGGCAGGGGACTGAAGCTTTCTTT. It specifies CASSLFQGQGTEAFF.

The chain employs TRBV6-1 and TRBJ2-1; D possibly corresponds to TRBD2 (5 bases). V dropped 3 bases and J dropped 10 bases, with 19 bases sitting between them. Looked up from germline, CDR1 is MNHNS and CDR2 is SASEGT. The CDR3 contains 15 residues. The CDR3, as DNA: TGTGCCAGCAGTGACTCAAGGGAGTGGGGAAGAGAGCAGTTCTTC. The encoded protein is CASSDSREWGREQFF.

In its sample, this clonotype was seen a few times. The rearrangement uses TRBV7-3 and TRBJ2-1; TRBD2 aligns across 13 bases. This CDR3 comprises 15 residues. The V gene end was trimmed by 6 bases and the J gene end by 5 bases; junction bases not matched to a gene: 4. Germline loops: CDR1 SGHTA, CDR2 FQGTGA. The CDR3 spells CASSRTSGSNNEQFF. CDR3 nucleotide sequence: TGTGCCAGCAGTAGGACTAGCGGGAGTAACAATGAGCAGTTCTTC.

This clonotype was recorded at least ten times. The chain recombines TRBV4-3 with TRBJ2-1; no reliable D call. V was cut by 1 base and J by 4 bases, with 11 bases left in between. Germline V CDR1 and CDR2: LGHNA, YSLEER. This CDR3 contains 15 residues. CDR3: CASSQVGVGYNEQFF. The CDR3 nucleotides are TGCGCCAGCAGCCAAGTTGGGGTGGGGTACAATGAGCAGTTCTTC.

This clonotype occurred many times. The V call is TRBV29-1, the J call TRBJ1-1; D might be TRBD1 (5 bases). V shed 4 bases and J shed 0 bases, with 9 bases lying between them. The CDR3 is 13 residues long. From germline, CDR1 is SQVTM and CDR2 ANQGSEA. CDR3 bases: TGCAGCGTTGTTTGGGGGATGAACACTGAAGCTTTCTTT. As protein: CSVVWGMNTEAFF.

This clonotype was recorded a few times. The chain employs TRBV10-3 and TRBJ1-1; TRBD1 matches 9 bases. Germline CDR1 is ENHRY and CDR2 is SYGVKD. There are 15 residues in the CDR3. The trim removed 6 bases at V and 4 bases at J, leaving 9 bases unmatched. The CDR3 coding sequence is TGTGCCATCAGAGACTACAGGGGGCACGTCACTGAAGCTTTCTTT. This gives the protein CAIRDYRGHVTEAFF.

This clonotype was observed many times. The V and J genes are TRBV29-1 and TRBJ2-7; D unresolved. CDR3 length equals 13 residues. Between the trimmed V and J ends, which lost 5 bases and 0 bases, there was a span of 11 bases. Germline values: CDR1 SQVTM, CDR2 ANQGSEA. This CDR3 reads CSVRVLSSYEQYF. The CDR3 bases are TGCAGCGTTAGGGTCCTTAGCTCCTACGAGCAGTACTTC.

This clonotype was seen a handful of times. This chain joins TRBV5-1 and TRBJ2-7; D gene ambiguous. CDR1 is SGHRS, CDR2 YFSETQ, per germline. V gave up 2 bases and J gave up 1 base, with 7 bases separating them. The length of the CDR3 is 13 residues. In DNA, the CDR3 is TGCGCCAGCAGCTTCCAGGCATCCTACGAGCAGTACTTC. Translation gives CASSFQASYEQYF.

Ten or more counts support this clonotype. The genes are TRBV7-2 and TRBJ2-3; no firm D call. Between the trimmed V and J ends, which lost 1 base and 2 bases, there was a span of 1 base. Germline values: CDR1 SGHTA, CDR2 FQGNSA. CDR3 length: 12 amino acids. This CDR3 reads CASSLDTDTQYF. Here the CDR3 DNA reads TGTGCCAGCAGCTTAGACACAGATACGCAGTATTTT.

The sample holds a few counts of this clonotype. The rearrangement uses TRBV28 and TRBJ1-3, with D maybe TRBD1 (6 bases). The CDR3 runs to 15 residues. V was cut by 7 bases and J by 0 bases, with 13 bases left in between. Germline V lookup: CDR1 MDHEN, CDR2 SYDVKM. This chain's CDR3 is CASISTGSSGNTIYF. CDR3 in DNA: TGTGCCAGCATCTCAACAGGGAGCTCTGGAAACACCATATATTTT.

This clonotype has more than one count but fewer than ten. V and J are TRBV29-1 and TRBJ2-3; either TRBD1 or TRBD2 may supply D (5 bases each). This CDR3 spans 15 amino acids. From germline, CDR1 is SQVTM and CDR2 ANQGSEA. The CDR3 bases are TGCAGGGGAGCTGCTGTAGGGGTCTACACAGATACGCAGTATTTT. It is translated as CRGAAVGVYTDTQYF.

This clonotype was detected many times. At one end, the junction sequence differs from germline, possibly due to a read error. This rearrangement joins TRBV25-1 to TRBJ2-7, with D perhaps assigned TRBD1 or TRBD2 (6 bases each). The CDR3 has 12 residues. The germline gives CDR1 MGHDK, CDR2 SYGVNS. CDR3 amino acids: CASSEGGGPRDF. CDR3 DNA sequence: TGTGCCAGCAGTGAAGGAGGGGGACCGAGGGACTTC.

This clonotype appeared a few times. CDR3 protein: CASSLTGLAGIEQYF. CDR3 coding DNA: TGTGCCAGCAGTTTAACGGGACTAGCGGGAATCGAGCAGTACTTC. J is TRBJ2-7 and V is TRBV12-3 or TRBV12-4, with 13 bases aligning to TRBD2. This CDR3 has 15 residues. Unmatched junction bases numbered 4, after V lost 2 bases and J lost 6 bases.

There are many counts of this clonotype. The gene calls are TRBV5-5 and TRBJ2-7; D is possibly TRBD1 (6 bases). Trimming removed 4 bases at V and 4 bases at J, with 21 bases between. Germline loops: CDR1 SGHKS, CDR2 YYEKEE (reference sequence). The CDR3 has 16 residues. The CDR3: CASSQEGQFGGYEQYF. The CDR3 DNA is TGTGCCAGCAGCCAGGAAGGACAGTTTGGGGGTTACGAGCAGTACTTC.

The chain uses TRBV6-5 and TRBJ1-5; 7 bases fit TRBD1. CDR3 size: 14 residues. The ends lost 6 bases at V and 5 bases at J; junction bases unmatched: 7. Per germline, CDR1 MNHEY and CDR2 SVGAGI. CDR3 amino acids: CASSRDSNYQPQHF. CDR3 coding DNA: TGTGCCAGCAGCCGGGACAGTAATTATCAGCCCCAGCATTTT.

This clonotype has a count of ten or more. The chain joins TRBV27 to TRBJ2-7, with 7 bases lining up with TRBD2. V gave up 3 bases and J gave up 1 base; unmatched junction bases: 3. Germline assignment: CDR1 MNHEY and CDR2 SMNVEV (reference sequence). There are 14 residues in the CDR3. CDR3 DNA: TGTGCCAGCAGTTTGCGGGAGAGGTCCTACGAGCAGTACTTC. Translating it yields CASSLRERSYEQYF.

This clonotype came up many times. This chain joins TRBV29-1 and TRBJ1-1; 9 bases line up with TRBD1. J lost 4 bases, V lost 7 bases, and 7 bases had no gene match. This CDR3 is built from 13 residues. The V gene's germline CDR1 is SQVTM and CDR2 ANQGSEA. This CDR3 reads CSGTTGGGTEAFF. CDR3 bases: TGCAGCGGCACAACAGGGGGCGGCACTGAAGCTTTCTTT.

The chain links TRBV7-9 to TRBJ2-5; no reliable D call. Germline-derived CDR1 and CDR2 are SEHNR and FQNEAQ (reference sequence). V shed 6 bases and J shed 2 bases, with 10 bases lying between them. The CDR3 consists of 13 residues. The CDR3 sequence: CASRQKTQETQYF. The CDR3 DNA is TGTGCCAGCAGGCAGAAGACGCAAGAGACCCAGTACTTC.

This clonotype has a count of ten or more. The chain has TRBV6-5 and TRBJ1-5; D is uncertain. CDR1 MNHEY and CDR2 SVGAGI come from the germline V gene. With 6 bases removed from V and 3 bases from J, the gap between germline ends came to 15 bases. The CDR3 sequence is 15 residues long. CDR3 residues: CASSPDPSPNQPQHF. CDR3 in DNA: TGTGCCAGCAGCCCGGACCCATCACCCAATCAGCCCCAGCATTTT.

V gene TRBV10-3 combines with J gene TRBJ2-7; D is possibly TRBD1 (5 bases). Germline V gene sequence: CDR1 ENHRY, CDR2 SYGVKD. This CDR3 is built from 17 residues. V was pared by 0 bases and J by 5 bases, with 20 bases between. The CDR3 DNA is TGTGCCATCAGTGAGTCTAAGGGGCCAGGGATTGCCAACGAGCAGTACTTC. This gives the protein CAISESKGPGIANEQYF.

This clonotype has at least ten counts. This chain links TRBV7-6 with TRBJ2-4, with no clear D. V lost 5 bases and J lost 0, with 11 bases in between. Germline CDR1 SGHVS, CDR2 FNYEAQ. The CDR3 covers 15 residues. The CDR3 sequence is CASSPSFLAKNIQYF. In DNA, the CDR3 is TGTGCCAGCAGCCCATCCTTCCTAGCCAAAAACATTCAGTACTTC.

This clonotype was seen many times. J is TRBJ2-3 and V is TRBV27; tentatively, D is TRBD2 (6 bases). Germline V lookup: CDR1 MNHEY, CDR2 SMNVEV (reference sequence). The CDR3 runs 14 residues. V lost 5 bases and J 4 bases, leaving 13 bases between the germline ends. DNA of the CDR3: TGTGCCAGCAGTCCGGGGCCGGGGGCAGATACGCAGTATTTT. Amino acid sequence: CASSPGPGADTQYF.

Only a few counts were recorded for this clonotype. The rearrangement joins TRBV25-1 to TRBJ2-7; 7 positions match TRBD2. The CDR3 extends over 14 amino acids. Germline CDR1 is MGHDK and CDR2 is SYGVNS. The V segment lost 6 bases and the J segment 6 bases; nucleotides outside the gene matches: 11. In DNA, the CDR3 is TGTGCCAGCAGGGGGAGCGGGGAGGGAGGCGAGCAGTACTTC. Protein sequence: CASRGSGEGGEQYF.

This clonotype was seen a handful of times. The chain combines TRBV7-2 with TRBJ2-3; D is undetermined. The CDR3 is 11 amino acids. Deletions cut 6 bases from V and 7 bases from J, with 8 bases between. Germline CDR1 SGHTA, CDR2 FQGNSA. The CDR3 coding sequence is TGTGCCAGCAGGCTTGTCAATACGCAGTATTTT. This sequence encodes CASRLVNTQYF.

This clonotype showed up many times. This chain joins TRBV9 and TRBJ2-7, with D perhaps TRBD2 (5 bases). The germline V and J ends were trimmed by 7 bases and 2 bases, with 13 bases remaining between them. Germline CDR1 reads SGDLS; CDR2 reads YYNGEE. This CDR3 has 13 residues. CDR3: CASYPAAAYEQYF. CDR3 bases: TGTGCCAGCTACCCAGCGGCAGCCTACGAGCAGTACTTC.

Turning to this clonotype: With a much larger clone just one base away, this may be a read error. This chain links TRBV6-2 or TRBV6-3 with TRBJ1-1; TRBD1 is a possible D gene (6 bases). V lost 7 bases and J 4 bases, leaving 13 bases between the germline ends. The CDR3 has 13 residues. Per the germline V gene, CDR1 is MNHEY and CDR2 is SVGEGT. This CDR3 reads CASNTGICTEAFF. The DNA of the CDR3 is TGTGCCAGCAATACAGGGATCTGCACTGAAGCTTTCTTT.

In this sample, this clonotype turned up many times. CDR3 sequence reads: CSAKLAGEEETQYF. The CDR3 region has the DNA TGCAGCGCTAAACTAGCGGGAGAGGAAGAGACCCAGTACTTC. The chain links TRBV29-1 to TRBJ2-5; 11 bases match TRBD2. This CDR3 spans 14 amino acids. V lost 7 bases and J lost 3; bases outside the gene matches: 7. Germline values: CDR1 SQVTM, CDR2 ANQGSEA.